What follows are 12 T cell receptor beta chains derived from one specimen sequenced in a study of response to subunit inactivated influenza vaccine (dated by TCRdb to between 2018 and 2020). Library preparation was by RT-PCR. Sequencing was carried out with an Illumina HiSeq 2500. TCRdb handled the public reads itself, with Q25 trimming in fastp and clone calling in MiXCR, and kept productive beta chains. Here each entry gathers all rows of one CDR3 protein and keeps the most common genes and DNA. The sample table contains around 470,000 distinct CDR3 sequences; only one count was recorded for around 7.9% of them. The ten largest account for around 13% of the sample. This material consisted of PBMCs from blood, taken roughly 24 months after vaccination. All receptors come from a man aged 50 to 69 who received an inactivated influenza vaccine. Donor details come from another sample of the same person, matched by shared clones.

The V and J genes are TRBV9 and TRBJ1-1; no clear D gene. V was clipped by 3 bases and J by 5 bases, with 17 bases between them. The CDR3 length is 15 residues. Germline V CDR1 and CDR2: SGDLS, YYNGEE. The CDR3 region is CASSADGYERTEAFF. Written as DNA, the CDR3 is TGTGCCAGCAGCGCGGACGGGTATGAACGGACTGAAGCTTTCTTT.

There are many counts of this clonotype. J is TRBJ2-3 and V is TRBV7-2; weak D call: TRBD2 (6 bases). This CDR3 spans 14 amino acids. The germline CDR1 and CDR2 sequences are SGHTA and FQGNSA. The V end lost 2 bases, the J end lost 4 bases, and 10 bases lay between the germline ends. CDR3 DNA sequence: TGTGCCAGCAGCTTATCGCGGGGATCAGATACGCAGTATTTT. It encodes CASSLSRGSDTQYF.

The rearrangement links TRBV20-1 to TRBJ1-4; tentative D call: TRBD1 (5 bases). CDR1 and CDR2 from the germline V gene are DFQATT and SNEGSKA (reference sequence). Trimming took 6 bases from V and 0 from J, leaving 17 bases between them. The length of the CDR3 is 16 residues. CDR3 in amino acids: CSASGTAAATNEKLFF. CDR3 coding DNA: TGCAGTGCGTCCGGGACCGCAGCTGCAACTAATGAAAAACTGTTTTTT.

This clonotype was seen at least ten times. DNA for the CDR3: TGTGCCAGCAGTTGGGGTGGACTAGCGGACACCTACGAGCAGTACTTC. It translates to CASSWGGLADTYEQYF. The rearrangement links TRBV28 to TRBJ2-7, with 10 bases identical to TRBD2. Germline lookup yields CDR1 MDHEN and CDR2 SYDVKM. The trim removed 4 bases at V and 2 bases at J, leaving 8 bases unmatched. CDR3 length equals 16 residues.

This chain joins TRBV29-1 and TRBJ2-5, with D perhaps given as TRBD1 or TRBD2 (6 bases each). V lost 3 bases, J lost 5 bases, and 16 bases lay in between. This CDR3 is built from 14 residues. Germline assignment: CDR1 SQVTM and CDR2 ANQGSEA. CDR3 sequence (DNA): TGCAGCGTTGAGGTGACAGGAGGAGGGGAGACCCAGTACTTC. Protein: CSVEVTGGGETQYF.

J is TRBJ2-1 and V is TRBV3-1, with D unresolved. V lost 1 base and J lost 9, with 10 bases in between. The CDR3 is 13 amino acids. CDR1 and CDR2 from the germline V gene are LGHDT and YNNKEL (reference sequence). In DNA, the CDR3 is TGTGCCAGCAGCCAAGTCGAGGCAGGTGAGCAGTTCTTC. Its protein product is CASSQVEAGEQFF.

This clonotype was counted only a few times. CDR3 in amino acids: CASFRPRAESNGYTF. In DNA form, the CDR3 reads TGTGCCAGCTTTCGTCCGAGGGCGGAGTCTAATGGCTACACCTTC. V and J are TRBV5-8 and TRBJ1-2; unclear D gene. The CDR3 loop spans 15 amino acids. V dropped 7 bases and J dropped 6 bases, with 22 bases sitting between them. Germline V gene data show CDR1 as SGHTS and CDR2 as YDEGEE.

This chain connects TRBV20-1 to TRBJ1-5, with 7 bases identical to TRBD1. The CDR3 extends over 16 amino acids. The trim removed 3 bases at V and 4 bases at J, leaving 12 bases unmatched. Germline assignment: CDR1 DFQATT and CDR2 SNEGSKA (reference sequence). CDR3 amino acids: CSASFRGIERNQPQHF. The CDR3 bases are TGCAGTGCTAGCTTCAGGGGGATCGAGAGAAATCAGCCCCAGCATTTT.

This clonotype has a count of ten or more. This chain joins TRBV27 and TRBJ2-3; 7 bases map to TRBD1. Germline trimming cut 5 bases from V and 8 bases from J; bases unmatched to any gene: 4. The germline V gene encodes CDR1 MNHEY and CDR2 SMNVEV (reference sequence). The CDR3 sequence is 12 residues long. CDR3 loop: CASSPRQGTQYF. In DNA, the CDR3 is TGTGCCAGCAGTCCAAGACAGGGTACGCAGTATTTT.

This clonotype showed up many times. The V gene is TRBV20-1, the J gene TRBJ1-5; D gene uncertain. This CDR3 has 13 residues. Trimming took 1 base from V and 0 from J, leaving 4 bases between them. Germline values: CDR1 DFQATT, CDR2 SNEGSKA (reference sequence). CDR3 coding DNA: TGCAGTGCTAGAGGCGATAGCAATCAGCCCCAGCATTTT. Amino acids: CSARGDSNQPQHF.

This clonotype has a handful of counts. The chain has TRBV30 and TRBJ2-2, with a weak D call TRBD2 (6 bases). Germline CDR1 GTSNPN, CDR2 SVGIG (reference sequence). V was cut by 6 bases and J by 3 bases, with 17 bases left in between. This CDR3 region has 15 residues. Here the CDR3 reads CACRPGSGDTGELFF. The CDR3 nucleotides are TGTGCCTGCCGCCCCGGGAGCGGCGACACCGGGGAGCTGTTTTTT.

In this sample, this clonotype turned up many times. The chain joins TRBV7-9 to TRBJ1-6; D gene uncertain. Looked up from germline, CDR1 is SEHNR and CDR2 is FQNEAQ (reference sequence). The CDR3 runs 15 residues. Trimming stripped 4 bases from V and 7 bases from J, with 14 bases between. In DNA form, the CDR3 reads TGTGCCAGCAGCTCACCGTTACAGACCAATTCACCCCTCCACTTT. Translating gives CASSSPLQTNSPLHF.